This passage covers 14 T cell receptor beta chains from one sample sequenced in a study of T cells after somatic rescue of genetic block. Measured with immunoSEQ multiplex PCR; TCRdb has only the in-frame clones, and not every one. The data contain approximately 14,000 clones, around 72% of them seen just once; the ten biggest clones take up about a fifth. The specimen sequenced was peripheral blood mononuclear cells (PBMCs). The receptors originated from a boy aged 10-17 years.

This clone has just a few counts. The chain is built from TRBV29-1 and TRBJ1-5, with 10 bases identical to TRBD1. V lost 5 bases, J lost 1 base, and 2 bases stayed unmatched. Germline CDR1 is SQVTM and CDR2 is ANQGSEA. The CDR3 contains 14 residues. CDR3 loop: CSVRQGASNQPQHF. The DNA of the CDR3 is TGCAGCGTTCGACAGGGGGCAAGCAATCAGCCCCAGCATTTT.

The chain couples TRBV4-1 to TRBJ2-7, with 7 bases aligning to TRBD1. The CDR3 sequence is 15 residues long. Germline CDR1 and CDR2: MGHRA and YSYEKL. Trimming cost V 5 bases and J 2 bases; bases outside gene matches: 9. The CDR3, as DNA: TGCGCCAGCAGCGAAACAGGGGCCTACCCCTACGAGCAGTACTTC. Translating gives CASSETGAYPYEQYF.

The chain is built from TRBV28 and TRBJ1-2; 9 bases are a match to TRBD1. CDR1 and CDR2 from the germline V gene are MDHEN and SYDVKM. The CDR3 spans 13 residues. V lost 7 bases to trimming and J lost 6 bases; unmatched junction nucleotides: 6. The CDR3 is CASINDRGDGYTF. DNA for the CDR3: TGTGCCAGCATTAACGACAGGGGGGATGGCTACACCTTC.

This clone was detected only once. The chain employs TRBV4-1 and TRBJ2-7, with 9 bases matching TRBD1. There are 15 residues in the CDR3. The V gene's germline CDR1 is MGHRA and CDR2 YSYEKL. Unmatched junction bases numbered 5, after V lost 1 base and J lost 4 bases. CDR3: CASSQVGTGLYEQYF. The DNA for the CDR3 is TGCGCCAGCAGCCAAGTAGGGACAGGGCTGTACGAGCAGTACTTC.

This clone showed up just a few times. The gene calls are TRBV27 and TRBJ1-1; D possibly corresponds to TRBD1 (5 bases). The V and J ends lost 3 bases and 1 base respectively, with 9 bases between them. The germline V gene encodes CDR1 MNHEY and CDR2 SMNVEV (reference sequence). This CDR3 has 14 residues. The CDR3 is CASSFNRQNTEAFF. Written as DNA, the CDR3 is TGTGCCAGCAGTTTTAACAGGCAGAACACTGAAGCTTTCTTT.

The chain has TRBV19 and TRBJ2-3; 8 nucleotides align to TRBD2. Trimming took 6 bases from V and 2 from J; bases not matched to a gene: 13. CDR1 is LNHDA, CDR2 SQIVND, per germline (reference sequence). There are 17 residues in the CDR3. In DNA, the CDR3 is TGTGCCAGTAGCGATCCGGGAGGGGGGGCTTACACAGATACGCAGTATTTT. Translating it yields CASSDPGGGAYTDTQYF.

The chain employs TRBV30 and TRBJ2-2; D is ambiguous. V was pared by 0 bases and J by 4 bases, with 6 bases between. Germline lookup yields CDR1 GTSNPN and CDR2 SVGIG (reference sequence). The CDR3 consists of 13 residues. The CDR3 nucleotides are TGTGCCTGGAGTGTACAAGGCACCGGGGAGCTGTTTTTT. Its translation is CAWSVQGTGELFF. The entire variable domain, with the rest obtained from reference TRBV30 and TRBJ2-2, is as follows: SQTIHQWPATLVQPVGSPLSLECTVEGTSNPNLYWYRQAAGRGLQLLFYSVGIGQISSEVPQNLSASRPQDRQFILSSKKLLLSDSGFYLCAWSVQGTGELFFGEGSRLTVL.

Points on this clone: Different DNA sequences within this sample yield the same CDR3. This sequence joins TRBV11-3 and TRBJ2-7, with D unclear. Germline CDR1 is SGHNT and CDR2 is YENEEA. Trimming removed 1 base at V and 4 bases at J, with 23 bases between. This CDR3 is built from 18 residues. In DNA, the CDR3 is TGTGCCAGCAGCTTAGCCCGGCAGTCGCCGGTTCTTAGTTACGAGCAGTACTTC. It translates to CASSLARQSPVLSYEQYF. Variable domain in full (rest from reference TRBV11-3 and TRBJ2-7): EAGVVQSPRYKIIEKKQPVAFWCNPISGHNTLYWYLQNLGQGPELLIRYENEEAVDDSQLPKDRFSAERLKGVDSTLKIQPAELGDSAVYLCASSLARQSPVLSYEQYFGPGTRLTVT.

J is TRBJ2-7 and V is TRBV7-5. TRBV7-5 counts as a pseudogene. This CDR3 is built from 12 residues. The DNA for the CDR3 is TGTGCCAGAAGCTTAGTACCCTACGAGCAGTACTTC. Residues: CARSLVPYEQYF.

V is TRBV7-9 and J is TRBJ1-6; D not certain. Germline CDR1 SEHNR, CDR2 FQNEAQ (reference sequence). Deletions cut 1 base from V and 7 bases from J, with 14 bases between. There are 16 residues in the CDR3. CDR3 DNA sequence: TGTGCCAGCAGCTTAGTTTATGGGCAGGCCAATTCACCCCTCCACTTT. Translation gives CASSLVYGQANSPLHF.

The CDR3 DNA follows: TGTGCCAGCAAGGGAGGATCCTCCTACAATGAGCAGTTCTTC. Protein product: CASKGGSSYNEQFF. The V gene is TRBV7-8, the J gene TRBJ2-1; maybe TRBD2 (6 bases). The length of the CDR3 is 14 residues. Germline CDR1 reads SGHVS; CDR2 reads FQNEAQ. V was pared by 7 bases and J by 0 bases, with 10 bases between. Combining the CDR3 with reference TRBV7-8 and TRBJ2-1 gives the whole variable domain GAGVSQSPRYKVAKRGQDVALRCDPISGHVSLFWYQQALGQGPEFLTYFQNEAQLDKSGLPSDRFFAERPEGSVSTLKIQRTQQEDSAVYLCASKGGSSYNEQFFGPGTRLTVL.

This clone is classed as medium-sized (0.01 to 0.1%). The genes are TRBV6-1 and TRBJ2-7, with D unclear. CDR3 length: 14 residues. CDR1 and CDR2 (germline): MNHNS, SASEGT. Trimming shortened V by 3 bases and J by 6 bases, and 15 bases separated the two germline ends. The CDR3 region has the DNA TGTGCCAGCAGTGACCATAGCAGTCCGGGCGAGCAGTACTTC. This sequence encodes CASSDHSSPGEQYF.

This clone was detected only once. The V and J genes are TRBV2 and TRBJ1-2; D uncertain. V lost 4 bases and J 5 bases, leaving 8 bases between the germline ends. This CDR3 comprises 12 residues. The germline gives CDR1 SNHLY, CDR2 FYNNEI. The CDR3 loop reads CASSATYYGYTF. CDR3 DNA sequence: TGTGCCAGCAGTGCTACATATTATGGCTACACCTTC.

The chain has TRBV5-5 and TRBJ2-7; 7 bases line up with TRBD1. J gave up 3 bases and V 1 base, and 7 bases lay outside the gene matches. Germline V gene sequence: CDR1 SGHKS, CDR2 YYEKEE (reference sequence). This CDR3 is built from 15 residues. As DNA, the CDR3 is TGTGCCAGCAGCTTGATTGGGACAGTATTCTACGAGCAGTACTTC. Translation gives CASSLIGTVFYEQYF. Full variable domain (missing parts from reference TRBV5-5 and TRBJ2-7): DAGVTQSPTHLIKTRGQQVTLRCSPISGHKSVSWYQQVLGQGPQFIFQYYEKEERGRGNFPDRFSARQFPNYSSELNVNALLLGDSALYLCASSLIGTVFYEQYFGPGTRLTVT.